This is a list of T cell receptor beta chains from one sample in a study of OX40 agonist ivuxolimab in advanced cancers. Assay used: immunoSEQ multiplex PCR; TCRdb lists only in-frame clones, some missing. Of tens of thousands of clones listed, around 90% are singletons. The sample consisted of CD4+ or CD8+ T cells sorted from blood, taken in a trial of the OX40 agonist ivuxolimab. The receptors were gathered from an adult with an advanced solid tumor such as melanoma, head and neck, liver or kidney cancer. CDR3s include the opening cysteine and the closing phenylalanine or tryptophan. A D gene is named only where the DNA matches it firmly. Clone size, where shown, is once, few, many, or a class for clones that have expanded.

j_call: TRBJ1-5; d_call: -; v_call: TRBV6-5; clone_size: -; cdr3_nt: TGTGCCAGCAGTCCTGACAGGACACGCAATCAGCCCCAGCATTTT; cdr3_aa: CASSPDRTRNQPQHF
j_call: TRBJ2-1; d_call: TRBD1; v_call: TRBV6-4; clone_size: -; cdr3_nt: TGTGCCAGCAGTGGCGACAGGGGCAATGAGCAGTTCTTC; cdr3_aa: CASSGDRGNEQFF
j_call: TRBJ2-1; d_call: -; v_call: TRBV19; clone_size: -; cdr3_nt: TGTGCCAGTAGTATTTATCGTGATGAGCAGTTCTTC; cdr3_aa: CASSIYRDEQFF
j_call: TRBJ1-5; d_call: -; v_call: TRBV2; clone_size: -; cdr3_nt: TGTGCCAGCAGTGGATCAGGGGTGCGCCAGCATTTT; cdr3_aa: CASSGSGVRQHF
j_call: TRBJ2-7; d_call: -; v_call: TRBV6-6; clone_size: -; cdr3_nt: TGTGCCAGCAGTTACGCCAGGGGTGTGAACGAGCAGTACTTC; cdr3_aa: CASSYARGVNEQYF
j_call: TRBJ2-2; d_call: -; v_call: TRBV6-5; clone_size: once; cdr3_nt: TGTGCCAGCAGTTACTCGAGCGGTACGAACACCGGGGAGCTGTTTTTT; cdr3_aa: CASSYSSGTNTGELFF
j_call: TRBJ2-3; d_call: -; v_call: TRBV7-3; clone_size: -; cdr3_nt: TGTGCCAGCAGCTTCTCGATATCAGATACGCAGTATTTT; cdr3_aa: CASSFSISDTQYF
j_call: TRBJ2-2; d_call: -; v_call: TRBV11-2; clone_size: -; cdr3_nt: TGTGCCAGCAGCTTAAGGGGCCCCGGCACCGGGGAGCTGTTTTTT; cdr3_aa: CASSLRGPGTGELFF
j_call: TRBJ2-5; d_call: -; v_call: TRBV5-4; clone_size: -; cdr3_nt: TGTGCCAGCAGCTTGGCAGGGTCGGGGGAGACCCAGTACTTC; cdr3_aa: CASSLAGSGETQYF
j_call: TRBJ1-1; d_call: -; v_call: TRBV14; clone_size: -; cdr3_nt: TGTGCCAGCAGCCAAGCGCGTCGAGCTTTCTTT; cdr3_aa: CASSQARRAFF
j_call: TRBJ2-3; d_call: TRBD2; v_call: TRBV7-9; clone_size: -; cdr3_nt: TGTGCCAGCAGCCCGCCGTCCCGTCTAGCGGGGGGAGATACGCAGTATTTT; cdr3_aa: CASSPPSRLAGGDTQYF
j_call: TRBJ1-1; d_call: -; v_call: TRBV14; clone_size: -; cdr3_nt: TGTGCCAGCAGCCATGTCGGTGGCACTGAAGCTTTCTTT; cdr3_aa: CASSHVGGTEAFF
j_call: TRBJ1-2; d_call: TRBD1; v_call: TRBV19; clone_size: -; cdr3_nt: TGTGCCAGCACCCCGGACAGGGGGACCTATGGCTACACCTTC; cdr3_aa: CASTPDRGTYGYTF
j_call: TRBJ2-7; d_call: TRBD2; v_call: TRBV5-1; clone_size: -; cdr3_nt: TGCGCCAGCAGCCTGACTAGCGGGAGGCCCTCAGAGCAGTACTTC; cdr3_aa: CASSLTSGRPSEQYF
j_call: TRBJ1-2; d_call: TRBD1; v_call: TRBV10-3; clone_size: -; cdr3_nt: TGTGCCATCAGTTACACCGGGACAGGGGGTGATGGCTACACCTTC; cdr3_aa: CAISYTGTGGDGYTF
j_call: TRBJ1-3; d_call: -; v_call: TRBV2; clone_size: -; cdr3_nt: TGTGCCCGGGGCGGGGGTGTGAGCGGAAACACCATATATTTT; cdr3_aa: CARGGGVSGNTIYF
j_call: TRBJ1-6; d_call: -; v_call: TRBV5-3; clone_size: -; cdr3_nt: TGTGCCCGCACCGAAGGGAATTCACCCCTCCACTTT; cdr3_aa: CARTEGNSPLHF
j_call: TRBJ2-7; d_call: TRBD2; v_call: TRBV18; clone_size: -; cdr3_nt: TGTGCCAGCTCACCATGGTGGGAGGGGGAGCAGTACTTC; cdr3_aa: CASSPWWEGEQYF
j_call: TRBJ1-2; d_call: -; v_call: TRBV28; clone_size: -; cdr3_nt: TGTGCCAGCAGTCCCGTTATAGTTAGTGGCTACACCTTC; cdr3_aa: CASSPVIVSGYTF
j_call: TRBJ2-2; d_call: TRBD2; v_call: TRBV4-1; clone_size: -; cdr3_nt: TGCGCCAGCAGCCAAGAAGGGCTAGCGGGAGGGAACACCGGGGAGCTGTTTTTT; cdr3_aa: CASSQEGLAGGNTGELFF
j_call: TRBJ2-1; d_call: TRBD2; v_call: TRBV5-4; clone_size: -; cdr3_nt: TGTGCCAGCAGCTCCGGACTAGCGGGGGGCTCCTACAATGAGCAGTTCTTC; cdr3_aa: CASSSGLAGGSYNEQFF
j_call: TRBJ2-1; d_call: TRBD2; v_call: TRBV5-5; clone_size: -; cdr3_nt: TGTGCCAGCAGCCCACAGCTAGCGGGAGGGACGGGTGAGCAGTTCTTC; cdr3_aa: CASSPQLAGGTGEQFF
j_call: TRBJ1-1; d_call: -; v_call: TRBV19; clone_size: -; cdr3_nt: TGTGCCAGTAGCCCCCTTTCGTCTATTACTGAAGCTTTCTTT; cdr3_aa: CASSPLSSITEAFF
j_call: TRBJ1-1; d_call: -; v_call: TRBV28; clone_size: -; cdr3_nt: TGTGCCAGCATTACCGGGGGGATTCCTGAAGCTTTCTTT; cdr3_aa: CASITGGIPEAFF
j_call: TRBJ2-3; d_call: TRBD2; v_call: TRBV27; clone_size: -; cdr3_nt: TGTGCCAGCAGTTTATTGGGACTAGTCAAAACAGATACGCAGTATTTT; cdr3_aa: CASSLLGLVKTDTQYF
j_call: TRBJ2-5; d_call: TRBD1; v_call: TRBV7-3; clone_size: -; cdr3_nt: TGTGCCAGCAGCCGCGACAGGGACGAGACCCAGTACTTC; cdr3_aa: CASSRDRDETQYF
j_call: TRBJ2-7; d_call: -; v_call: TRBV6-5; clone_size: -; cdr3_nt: TGTGCCAGCAGGCGAGACCCGACACACTCCTACGAGCAGTACTTC; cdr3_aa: CASRRDPTHSYEQYF
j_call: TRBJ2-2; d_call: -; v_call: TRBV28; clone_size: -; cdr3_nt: TGTGCCAGCAGCCGCCCTGGGGGGAACGGGGAGCTGTTTTTT; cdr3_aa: CASSRPGGNGELFF
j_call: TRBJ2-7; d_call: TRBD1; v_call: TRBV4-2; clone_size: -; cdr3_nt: TGTGCCAGCAGCCAAGCGGGACAGGCGAGCTCCTACGAGCAGTACTTC; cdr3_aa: CASSQAGQASSYEQYF
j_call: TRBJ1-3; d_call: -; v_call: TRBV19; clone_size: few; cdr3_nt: TGTGCCAGTAGTATACCGACCCTCCGGCTCGGAAACACCATATATTTT; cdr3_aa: CASSIPTLRLGNTIYF
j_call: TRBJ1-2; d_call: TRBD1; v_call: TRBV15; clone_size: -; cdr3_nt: TGTGCCACCAGCAGTCCCGGGACAGGGAACTATGGCTACACCTTC; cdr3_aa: CATSSPGTGNYGYTF
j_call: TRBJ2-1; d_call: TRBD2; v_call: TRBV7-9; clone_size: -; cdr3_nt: TGTGCCAGCAGCTTTAGCGGGAGAGACCCTATCGAGCAGTTCTTC; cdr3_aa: CASSFSGRDPIEQFF
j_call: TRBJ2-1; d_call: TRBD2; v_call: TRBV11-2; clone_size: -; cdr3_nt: TGTGCCAGCAGCTTAGGGTCGGGGGGGAACAATGAGCAGTTCTTC; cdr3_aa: CASSLGSGGNNEQFF
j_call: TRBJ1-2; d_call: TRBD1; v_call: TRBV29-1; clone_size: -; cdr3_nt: TGCAGCGTCGAAAATCGTACAGGGGGCCAGGGCTACACCTTC; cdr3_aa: CSVENRTGGQGYTF
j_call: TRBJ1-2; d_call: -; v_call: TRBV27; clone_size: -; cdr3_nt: TGTGCCAGCAGTCTAGGGGGGTACTATGGCTACACCTTC; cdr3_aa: CASSLGGYYGYTF
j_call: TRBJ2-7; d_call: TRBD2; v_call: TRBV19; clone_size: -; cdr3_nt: TGTGCCAGTAGCCTCAGGACTAGCGGGGGTAGCTCCTACGAGCAGTACTTC; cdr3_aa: CASSLRTSGGSSYEQYF
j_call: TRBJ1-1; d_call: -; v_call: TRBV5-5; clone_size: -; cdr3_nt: TGTGCCAGCAGCTTCCAGGGGACGAGGCGCGTGAACACTGAAGCTTTCTTT; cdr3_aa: CASSFQGTRRVNTEAFF
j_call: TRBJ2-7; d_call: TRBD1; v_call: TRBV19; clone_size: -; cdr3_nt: TGTGCCAGTAGTAACCCCGGGACAGGGGGTACCTACGAGCAGTACTTC; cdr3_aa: CASSNPGTGGTYEQYF
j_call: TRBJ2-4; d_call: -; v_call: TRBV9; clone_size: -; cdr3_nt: TGTGCCAGCAGCCTAGAGGCACGGGGTTCAGCCAAAAACATTCAGTACTTC; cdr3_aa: CASSLEARGSAKNIQYF
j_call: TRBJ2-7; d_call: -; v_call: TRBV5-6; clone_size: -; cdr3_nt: TGTGCCAGCAGCGGTACGGGACTCTCCTACGAGCAGTACTTC; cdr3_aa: CASSGTGLSYEQYF
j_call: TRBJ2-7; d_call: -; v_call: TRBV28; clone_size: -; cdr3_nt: TGTGCCAGCAGTAGGTCGTCAAGCTCCTACGAGCAGTACTTC; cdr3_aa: CASSRSSSSYEQYF
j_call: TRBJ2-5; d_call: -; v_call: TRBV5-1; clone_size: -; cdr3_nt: TGCGCCAGCACGATTGGGGGCTGGAAAGAGACCCAGTACTTC; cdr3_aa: CASTIGGWKETQYF
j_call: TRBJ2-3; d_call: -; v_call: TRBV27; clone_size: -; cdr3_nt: TGTGCCAGCAGTTTATCTAGCTCAGATACGCAGTATTTT; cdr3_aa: CASSLSSSDTQYF
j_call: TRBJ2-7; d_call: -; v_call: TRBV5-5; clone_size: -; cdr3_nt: TGTGCCAGCAGCTTCGACCTCCTTGGAAAGGAGCAGTACTTC; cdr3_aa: CASSFDLLGKEQYF
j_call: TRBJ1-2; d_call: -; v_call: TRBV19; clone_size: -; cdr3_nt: TGTGCCAGTAGTATAACAGACCCGAACTATGGCTACACCTTC; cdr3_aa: CASSITDPNYGYTF